These 12 T cell receptor beta chains were sequenced from one sample in a study of T cells in Graves' hyperthyroidism and ophthalmopathy (dated by TCRdb to between 2018 and 2021). Library preparation was by multiplex PCR. Sequencing relied on an Illumina HiSeq 2000. Amplification of TCR beta CDR3 regions was carried out from RNA transcripts. For the first round of RT-PCR on the TCR CDR3, the HTBI primer set was used together with the Qiagen OneStep RT-PCR kit. TCRdb redid the processing of the public reads, applying fastp at Q25 and MiXCR, and retained in-frame beta chains. Every CDR3 protein is listed once, alongside the most common genes and DNA of its rows. Across this sample there are 490,000 or so distinct CDR3 sequences, with about 16% seen only once. Of the sample, 25% to 30% is held by the ten largest clones. The source material was blood. These receptor sequences come from a woman aged 25 to 39 with Graves' ophthalmopathy.

The rearrangement joins TRBV2 to TRBJ2-2; D might be TRBD2 (5 bases). The CDR3 has 15 residues. Trimming removed 6 bases at V and 0 bases at J, with 11 bases between. The V gene's germline CDR1 is SNHLY and CDR2 FYNNEI. The CDR3 here is CASRSSGANTGELFF. Here the CDR3 DNA reads TGTGCCAGCAGATCCTCCGGGGCGAACACCGGGGAGCTGTTTTTT.

This clonotype was seen a few times. The chain has TRBV7-2 and TRBJ2-7; a weak D match, TRBD2 (6 bases). From germline, CDR1 is SGHTA and CDR2 FQGNSA. The V gene lost 1 base and the J gene lost 1 base, with 14 bases spanning the gap. The CDR3 contains 16 residues. The CDR3 DNA reads as TGTGCCAGCAGCTTAGATTCCGGGAGTTTGTCCTACGAGCAGTACTTC. This encodes CASSLDSGSLSYEQYF.

The sample holds a few counts of this clonotype. V usage is TRBV28 and J usage is TRBJ2-3; 7 positions agree with TRBD2. CDR3 size: 16 residues. J was trimmed by 2 bases and V by 7 bases; bases with no gene match: 12. Per the germline V gene, CDR1 is MDHEN and CDR2 is SYDVKM. The CDR3 loop is CASTLGGGGYTDTQYF. CDR3 sequence (DNA): TGTGCCAGCACCCTTGGGGGGGGAGGCTACACAGATACGCAGTATTTT.

The J gene is TRBJ2-3, the V gene TRBV6-1; weak D call: TRBD1 (6 bases). Germline values: CDR1 MNHNS, CDR2 SASEGT. Trimming took off 11 bases at V and 1 base at J, with 13 bases between the two ends. The CDR3 length is 13 residues. The CDR3 spells CAATGHRTDTQYF. In nucleotides, the CDR3 is TGTGCCGCTACGGGACACCGCACAGATACGCAGTATTTT.

Comment on this clonotype: Possible read error: a much larger clone is one base away. As the CDR3 is not closed by the conserved phenylalanine or tryptophan, this likely results from a read error. The gene calls are TRBV4-2 and TRBJ1-1; perhaps TRBD1 as D (5 bases). Between the trimmed V and J ends, which lost 1 base and 5 bases, there was a span of 11 bases. This CDR3 is 14 amino acids long. Germline V CDR1 and CDR2: LGHNA, YNFKEQ. The CDR3 sequence is CASSQAGGVTEAFL. The DNA of the CDR3 is TGTGCCAGCAGCCAAGCGGGGGGGGTTACTGAAGCTTTCCTT.

This rearrangement joins TRBV2 to TRBJ1-3; D gene unclear. The CDR3 totals 15 residues. Germline V CDR1 and CDR2: SNHLY, FYNNEI. Trimming took off 4 bases at V and 3 bases at J, with 13 bases between the two ends. CDR3 bases: TGTGCCAGCAGTGTAGCGCCGACGCATGGAAACACCATATATTTT. It yields the protein CASSVAPTHGNTIYF.

This clonotype was seen many times. The chain combines TRBV6-1 with TRBJ1-2; 9 nucleotides agree with TRBD1. The CDR3 has 14 amino acids. The V gene end was trimmed by 3 bases and the J gene end by 3 bases; junction bases not matched to a gene: 2. Per germline, CDR1 MNHNS and CDR2 SASEGT. The CDR3 DNA sequence: TGTGCCAGCAGTGATGGGACAGGGCACTATGGCTACACCTTC. Amino acid sequence: CASSDGTGHYGYTF.

The chain employs TRBV20-1 and TRBJ1-5; D is unresolved. Germline V gene sequence: CDR1 DFQATT, CDR2 SNEGSKA (reference sequence). The V end was cut by 2 bases, the J end by 3 bases, with 11 bases between. The CDR3 has 14 amino acids. This CDR3 is CSARSFSFNQPQHF. CDR3 nucleotide sequence: TGCAGTGCTAGATCTTTCAGTTTCAATCAGCCCCAGCATTTT.

This clonotype occurred many times. The V gene is TRBV7-9, the J gene TRBJ1-1; possibly TRBD1 for D (5 bases). The germline gives CDR1 SEHNR, CDR2 FQNEAQ (reference sequence). The CDR3 runs 11 residues. V lost 6 bases and J 3 bases, leaving 5 bases between the germline ends. CDR3: CASRGDTEAFF. The CDR3 DNA reads TGTGCCAGCAGAGGGGACACTGAAGCTTTCTTT.

This clonotype has at least ten counts. Here the CDR3 reads CASSLNSNEQFF. CDR3 coding DNA: TGTGCCAGCTCTCTCAACAGCAATGAGCAGTTCTTC. V gene TRBV18 combines with J gene TRBJ2-1; D unclear. Per germline, CDR1 KGHSH and CDR2 LQKENI. The CDR3 spans 12 residues. The ends were cut back, 6 bases at V and 6 bases at J, with 9 bases in the middle.

The sample holds a few counts of this clonotype. This chain links TRBV5-4 with TRBJ2-1; TRBD1 matches 7 bases. This CDR3 is 14 amino acids long. CDR1 is SGHNT, CDR2 YYREEE, per germline (reference sequence). J was trimmed by 12 bases and V by 0 bases; bases with no gene match: 9. The CDR3 nucleotides read TGTGCCAGCAGCTTGGGACAGGGCGACGGTTGGCAGTTCTTC. It specifies CASSLGQGDGWQFF.

This clonotype was observed at least ten times. The CDR3 sequence: CSARAWTYNEQFF. The CDR3, as DNA: TGCAGTGCTAGAGCATGGACTTACAATGAGCAGTTCTTC. V and J are TRBV20-1 and TRBJ2-1; D perhaps matches TRBD2 (5 bases). Germline V gives CDR1 DFQATT, CDR2 SNEGSKA (reference sequence). The CDR3 is made up of 13 amino acids. The V end was cut by 1 base, the J end by 4 bases, with 8 bases between.